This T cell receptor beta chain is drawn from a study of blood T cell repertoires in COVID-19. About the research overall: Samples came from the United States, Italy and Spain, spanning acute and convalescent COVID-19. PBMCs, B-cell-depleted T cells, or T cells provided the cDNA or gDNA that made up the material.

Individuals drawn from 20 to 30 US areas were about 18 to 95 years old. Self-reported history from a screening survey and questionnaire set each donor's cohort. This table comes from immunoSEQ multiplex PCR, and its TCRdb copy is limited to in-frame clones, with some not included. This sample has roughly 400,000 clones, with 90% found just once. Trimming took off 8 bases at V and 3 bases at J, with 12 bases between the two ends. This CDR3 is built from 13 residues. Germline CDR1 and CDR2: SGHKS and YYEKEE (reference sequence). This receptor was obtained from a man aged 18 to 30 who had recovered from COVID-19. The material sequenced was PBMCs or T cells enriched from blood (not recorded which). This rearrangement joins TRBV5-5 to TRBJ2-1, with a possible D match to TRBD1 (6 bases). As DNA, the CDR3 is TGTGCCAGTTCGTACAGGGACTACAATGAGCAGTTCTTC. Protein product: CASSYRDYNEQFF.